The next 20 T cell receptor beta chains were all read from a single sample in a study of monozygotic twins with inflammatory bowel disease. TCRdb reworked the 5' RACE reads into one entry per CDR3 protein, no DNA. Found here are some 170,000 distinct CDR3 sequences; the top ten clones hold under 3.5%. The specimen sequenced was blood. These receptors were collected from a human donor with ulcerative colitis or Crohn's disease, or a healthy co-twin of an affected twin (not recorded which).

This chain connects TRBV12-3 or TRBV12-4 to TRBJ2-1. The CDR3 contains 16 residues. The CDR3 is CASSLRSGSSYNEQFF.

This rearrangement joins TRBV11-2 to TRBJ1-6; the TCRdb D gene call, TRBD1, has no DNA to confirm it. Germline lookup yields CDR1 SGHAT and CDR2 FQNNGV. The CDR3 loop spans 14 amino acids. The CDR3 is CASSRGQNNSPLHF.

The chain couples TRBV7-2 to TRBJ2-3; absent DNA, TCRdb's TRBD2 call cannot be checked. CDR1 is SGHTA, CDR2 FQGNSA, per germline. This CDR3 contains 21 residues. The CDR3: CASSHPYSPGLAGNYTDTQYF.

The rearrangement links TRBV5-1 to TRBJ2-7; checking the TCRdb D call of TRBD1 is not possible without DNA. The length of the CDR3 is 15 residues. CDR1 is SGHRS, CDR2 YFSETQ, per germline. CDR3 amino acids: CASSLIEGQSYEQYF.

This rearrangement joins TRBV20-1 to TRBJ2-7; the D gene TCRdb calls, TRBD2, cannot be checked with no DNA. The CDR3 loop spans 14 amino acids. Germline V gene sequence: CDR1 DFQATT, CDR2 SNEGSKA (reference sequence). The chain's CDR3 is CSAPTSGAPYEQYF.

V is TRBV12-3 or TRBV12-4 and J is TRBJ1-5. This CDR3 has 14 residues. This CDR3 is CASSLGEGVRTQHF.

CDR3 sequence reads: CSVTTGWEQYF. This chain connects TRBV29-1 to TRBJ2-7; the TCRdb D gene call, TRBD1, has no DNA to confirm it. CDR3 length equals 11 residues. Germline V gene sequence: CDR1 SQVTM, CDR2 ANQGSEA.

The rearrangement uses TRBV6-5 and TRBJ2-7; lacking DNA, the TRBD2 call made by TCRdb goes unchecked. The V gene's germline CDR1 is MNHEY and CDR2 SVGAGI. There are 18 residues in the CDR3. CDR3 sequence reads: CASSYGRGATISLYGQYF.

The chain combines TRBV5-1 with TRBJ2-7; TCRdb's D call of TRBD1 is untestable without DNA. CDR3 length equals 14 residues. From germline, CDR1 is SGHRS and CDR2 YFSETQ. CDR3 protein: CASSQQGNAYEQYF.

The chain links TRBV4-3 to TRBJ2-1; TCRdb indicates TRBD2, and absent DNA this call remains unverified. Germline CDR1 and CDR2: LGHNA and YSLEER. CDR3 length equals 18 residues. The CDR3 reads CASSQDWGGTRLSNEQFF.

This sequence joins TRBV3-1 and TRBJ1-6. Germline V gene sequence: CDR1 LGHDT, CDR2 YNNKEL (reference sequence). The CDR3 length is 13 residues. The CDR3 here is CASSPRLNSPLHF.

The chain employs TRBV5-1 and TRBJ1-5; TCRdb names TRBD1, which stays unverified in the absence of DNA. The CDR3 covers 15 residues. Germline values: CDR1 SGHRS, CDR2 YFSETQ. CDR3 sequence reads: CASSLTGDGNQPQHF. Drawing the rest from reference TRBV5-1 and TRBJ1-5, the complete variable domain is KAGVTQTPRYLIKTRGQQVTLSCSPISGHRSVSWYQQTPGQGLQFLFEYFSETQRNKGNFPGRFSGRQFSNSRSEMNVSTLELGDSALYLCASSLTGDGNQPQHFGDGTRLSIL.

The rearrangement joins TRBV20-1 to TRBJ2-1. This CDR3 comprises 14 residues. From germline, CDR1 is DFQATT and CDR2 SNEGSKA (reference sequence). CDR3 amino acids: CSAREPSGYNEQFF.

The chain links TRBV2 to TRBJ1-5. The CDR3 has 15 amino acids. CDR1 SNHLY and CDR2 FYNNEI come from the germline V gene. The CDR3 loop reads CASRPPVGRDQPQHF.

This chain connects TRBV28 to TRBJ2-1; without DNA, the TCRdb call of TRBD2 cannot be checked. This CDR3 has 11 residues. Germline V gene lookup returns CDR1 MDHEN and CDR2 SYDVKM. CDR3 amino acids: CASSTRLVGFF.

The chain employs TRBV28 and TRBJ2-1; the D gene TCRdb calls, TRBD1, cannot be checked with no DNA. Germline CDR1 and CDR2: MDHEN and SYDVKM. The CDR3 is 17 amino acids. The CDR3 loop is CASSLFGQGLSYNEQFF.

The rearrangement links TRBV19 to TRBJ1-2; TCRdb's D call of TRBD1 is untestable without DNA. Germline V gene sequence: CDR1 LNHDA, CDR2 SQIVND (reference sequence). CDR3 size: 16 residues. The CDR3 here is CASTTGPNLLNYGYTF.

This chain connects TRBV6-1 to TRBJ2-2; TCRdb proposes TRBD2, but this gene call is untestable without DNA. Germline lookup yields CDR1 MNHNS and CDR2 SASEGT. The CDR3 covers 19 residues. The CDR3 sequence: CASSPRGQPGLGGAGELFF.

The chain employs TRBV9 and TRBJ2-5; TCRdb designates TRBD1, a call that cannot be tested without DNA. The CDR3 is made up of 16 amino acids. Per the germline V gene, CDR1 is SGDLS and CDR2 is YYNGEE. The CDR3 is CASSGQGYRTGETQYF.

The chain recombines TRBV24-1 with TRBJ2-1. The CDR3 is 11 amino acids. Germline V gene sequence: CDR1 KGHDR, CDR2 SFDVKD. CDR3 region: CATSGLLEQFF.